These 30 T cell receptor beta chains were all obtained from the same sample, sequenced in a study of T cell repertoires in cytomegalovirus infection. One entry per CDR3 protein results from TCRdb running MiXCR on the reads. The table records about 830,000 distinct CDR3 sequences, 32% of them present only once. Their antigen targets remain unknown. The sample here was cultured CD8+ T cells from PBMCs, taken from culture after CMV antigen stimulation. All receptors derive from a human donor in good health (CMV status not recorded). Some clones in this sample may be carry-over from other donors' samples.

Only one count was recorded for this clonotype. The chain combines TRBV12-5 with TRBJ1-6; the D gene is possibly TRBD1 (5 bases). Trimming took 2 bases from V and 0 from J, leaving 20 bases between them. CDR1 and CDR2 from the germline V gene are LGHNT and FRNRAP. There are 20 residues in the CDR3. The CDR3 protein is CASGLIRGLMTSSYNSPLHF. In nucleotides, the CDR3 is TGTGCTAGTGGTTTGATACGGGGCCTCATGACCAGCTCCTATAATTCACCCCTCCACTTT.

This chain uses TRBV6-5 with TRBJ2-2; 9 positions agree with TRBD1. The J segment lost 6 bases and the V segment lost 0 bases, leaving 14 bases of the junction unmatched. Germline CDR1 is MNHEY and CDR2 is SVGAGI. This CDR3 has 19 residues. The CDR3: CASSYSAQGAWDRAGELFF. The DNA for the CDR3 is TGTGCCAGCAGTTACTCAGCACAGGGGGCTTGGGACCGTGCCGGGGAGCTGTTTTTT.

The chain is built from TRBV5-1 and TRBJ2-3; 9 nucleotides align to TRBD2. V was pared by 0 bases and J by 4 bases, with 3 bases of the junction left unmatched. CDR3 length: 15 amino acids. Per the germline V gene, CDR1 is SGHRS and CDR2 is YFSETQ. The CDR3 loop reads CASSLGLAEADTQYF. In nucleotides, the CDR3 is TGCGCCAGCAGCTTGGGACTAGCGGAGGCAGATACGCAGTATTTT. The entire variable domain, with the rest obtained from reference TRBV5-1 and TRBJ2-3, is as follows: KAGVTQTPRYLIKTRGQQVTLSCSPISGHRSVSWYQQTPGQGLQFLFEYFSETQRNKGNFPGRFSGRQFSNSRSEMNVSTLELGDSALYLCASSLGLAEADTQYFGPGTRLTVL.

The chain has TRBV20-1 and TRBJ2-7; 11 bases line up with TRBD2. V was clipped by 3 bases and J by 4 bases; unmatched bases: 5. Germline V gene lookup returns CDR1 DFQATT and CDR2 SNEGSKA (reference sequence). The CDR3 sequence is 14 residues long. The CDR3 nucleotides are TGCAGTGCTAGGCGGACTAGCGGGCCTTACGAGCAGTACGTC. Translated: CSARRTSGPYEQYV.

V gene TRBV19 combines with J gene TRBJ1-2; D unresolved. This CDR3 region has 13 residues. Germline V lookup: CDR1 LNHDA, CDR2 SQIVND (reference sequence). V lost 7 bases and J lost 4, with 13 bases in between. DNA for the CDR3: TGTGCCAGTATATCCCGGACGGGCTATGGCTACACCTTC. Protein: CASISRTGYGYTF.

This clonotype has at least ten counts. V gene TRBV5-6 combines with J gene TRBJ2-1; no clear D. The CDR3 is 12 residues long. Germline V lookup: CDR1 SGHDT, CDR2 YYEEEE. V was clipped by 2 bases and J by 6 bases, with 6 bases between them. This chain's CDR3 is CASSLVPNEQFF. Written as DNA, the CDR3 is TGTGCCAGCAGCTTAGTCCCCAATGAGCAGTTCTTC. The whole variable domain, filled in from reference TRBV5-6 and TRBJ2-1, reads DAGVTQSPTHLIKTRGQQVTLRCSPKSGHDTVSWYQQALGQGPQFIFQYYEEEERQRGNFPDRFSGHQFPNYSSELNVNALLLGDSALYLCASSLVPNEQFFGPGTRLTVL.

About this clonotype itself: The junction departs from the called germline gene at one end, perhaps through a read error. The V gene is TRBV7-2, the J gene TRBJ2-3, with D possibly called TRBD1 or TRBD2 (5 bases each). Germline CDR1 SGHTA, CDR2 FQGNSA. This CDR3 region has 16 residues. CDR3 residues: CVSFRWGTTSTDTQYF. Written as DNA, the CDR3 is TGTGTCAGCTTTAGGTGGGGGACGACTAGCACAGATACGCAGTATTTT.

The CDR3 coding sequence is TGTGCCAGCAGCCCGATCGACTCTGGAAACACCATATATTTT. It translates to CASSPIDSGNTIYF. The J gene is TRBJ1-3, the V gene TRBV7-8; D is unresolved. The germline gives CDR1 SGHVS, CDR2 FQNEAQ. The germline V and J ends were trimmed by 5 bases and 0 bases, with 8 bases remaining between them. This CDR3 comprises 14 residues.

This clonotype appeared many times. This chain connects TRBV7-6 to TRBJ2-1; TRBD2 is a possible D gene (5 bases). Germline V CDR1 and CDR2: SGHVS, FNYEAQ. V dropped 4 bases and J dropped 5 bases, with 18 bases sitting between them. CDR3 length equals 16 residues. Written as DNA, the CDR3 is TGTGCCAGCAGCTCGCTACAGCGGCGAGAGGACAATGAGCAGTTCTTC. Protein: CASSSLQRREDNEQFF.

Many counts were recorded for this clonotype. The chain has TRBV2 and TRBJ2-2; D is uncertain. Trimming removed 1 base from V and 4 bases from J, with 16 bases in between. The germline gives CDR1 SNHLY, CDR2 FYNNEI. The CDR3 is 17 residues long. CDR3 in DNA: TGTGCCAGCAGTGAAGACCTGGAGATGGTTACCACCGGGGAGCTGTTTTTT. This gives the protein CASSEDLEMVTTGELFF.

This clonotype was counted a few times. The chain is built from TRBV6-6 and TRBJ2-3, with TRBD2 as a possible D gene (5 bases). CDR3 length: 16 residues. Trimming removed 2 bases from V and 1 base from J, with 13 bases in between. Germline loops: CDR1 MNHNY, CDR2 SVGAGI (reference sequence). CDR3 coding DNA: TGTGCCAGCAGTTACCGAACTAGTTTTGGCACAGATACGCAGTATTTT. This codes for CASSYRTSFGTDTQYF.

The chain joins TRBV15 to TRBJ1-3; TRBD1 matches at 9 bases. Germline CDR1 is LNHNV and CDR2 is YYDKDF (reference sequence). This CDR3 has 15 residues. V lost 2 bases, J lost 7 bases, and 6 bases stayed unmatched. Written as DNA, the CDR3 is TGTGCCACCAGCAGACGATCCGGACAGGGGAACACCATATATTTT. It is translated as CATSRRSGQGNTIYF.

This clonotype was seen more than once but under ten times. The chain joins TRBV19 to TRBJ2-2; 10 nucleotides match TRBD1. This CDR3 contains 17 residues. Germline V CDR1 and CDR2: LNHDA, SQIVND (reference sequence). With 6 bases clipped from V and 4 bases from J, the junction kept 11 bases outside the gene matches. DNA of the CDR3: TGTGCCAGTAGAGAAGAGACAGGGGGCCTGAGCACCGGGGAGCTGTTTTTT. Translated, it gives CASREETGGLSTGELFF.

In its sample, this clonotype was seen once. This chain uses TRBV6-6 with TRBJ2-7; TRBD2 matches at 12 bases. This CDR3 spans 15 amino acids. V gave up 4 bases and J gave up 1 base; unmatched junction bases: 2. Germline V gene lookup returns CDR1 MNHNY and CDR2 SVGAGI (reference sequence). CDR3 loop: CASSWLAGGSYEQYF. The CDR3 DNA follows: TGTGCCAGCAGTTGGCTAGCGGGGGGGTCCTACGAGCAGTACTTC.

This clonotype has at least ten counts. The chain has TRBV7-2 and TRBJ2-1; D remains ambiguous. Looked up from germline, CDR1 is SGHTA and CDR2 is FQGNSA. This CDR3 is 14 amino acids long. The V gene lost 2 bases and the J gene lost 4 bases, with 9 bases spanning the gap. The CDR3, as DNA: TGTGCCAGCAGCTTAAGACTGGGGTACAATGAGCAGTTCTTC. Residues: CASSLRLGYNEQFF.

The chain uses TRBV20-1 and TRBJ2-1; 7 bases agree with TRBD2. J gave up 4 bases and V 0 bases, and 6 bases lay outside the gene matches. Germline V lookup: CDR1 DFQATT, CDR2 SNEGSKA (reference sequence). This CDR3 has 15 amino acids. The CDR3 sequence is CSARDGLADYNEQFF. Written as DNA, the CDR3 is TGCAGTGCTAGAGATGGGCTAGCGGATTACAATGAGCAGTTCTTC.

CDR3 amino acids: CASSFSSAEQYF. CDR3 bases: TGTGCCAGCAGTTTTTCTTCTGCCGAGCAGTACTTC. The chain carries TRBV12-3 or TRBV12-4 and TRBJ2-7; D not certain. The ends were cut back, 3 bases at V and 6 bases at J, with 9 bases in the middle. The CDR3 runs to 12 residues.

This clonotype was seen repeatedly, ten times or more. This sequence joins TRBV6-5 and TRBJ2-7, with D perhaps matching TRBD1 (6 bases). Germline V gives CDR1 MNHEY, CDR2 SVGAGI. Trimming cost V 7 bases and J 0 bases, with 16 bases left between them. The CDR3 sequence is 15 residues long. For the CDR3, the DNA is TGTGCCAGCATTAACCGGGACATAAGCTCCTACGAGCAGTACGTC. Amino acids: CASINRDISSYEQYV.

This clonotype showed up just a few times. The genes are TRBV4-1 and TRBJ1-5, with 7 positions matching TRBD1. The germline V gene has CDR1 MGHRA and CDR2 YSYEKL. Trimming took 2 bases from V and 7 from J; bases not matched to a gene: 8. The CDR3 length is 15 residues. Here the CDR3 reads CASSQTQTGNQPQHF. The CDR3 coding sequence is TGCGCCAGCAGCCAAACTCAGACAGGGAACCAGCCCCAGCATTTT.

This clonotype was recorded at least ten times. This rearrangement joins TRBV12-3 or TRBV12-4 to TRBJ2-7; 10 bases align to TRBD1. This CDR3 spans 18 amino acids. V lost 6 bases, J lost 3 bases, and 17 bases stayed unmatched. CDR3 loop: CASSPGQGKPQPLYEQYF. In DNA form, the CDR3 reads TGTGCCAGCAGCCCGGGACAGGGGAAACCACAGCCTCTCTACGAGCAGTACTTC.

CDR3 residues: CSARDLRGLSTDTQYF. CDR3 sequence (DNA): TGCAGTGCTAGAGATCTGAGGGGTCTAAGCACAGATACGCAGTATTTT. The genes are TRBV20-1 and TRBJ2-3; TRBD1 or TRBD2 may be the D gene (5 bases each). The germline CDR1 and CDR2 sequences are DFQATT and SNEGSKA (reference sequence). The length of the CDR3 is 16 residues. V was shortened by 0 bases and J by 0 bases, with 13 bases between the two germline ends.

The chain couples TRBV7-6 to TRBJ2-1; D is possibly TRBD1 (6 bases). This CDR3 contains 16 residues. Deletions cut 4 bases from V and 5 bases from J, with 18 bases between. The germline gives CDR1 SGHVS, CDR2 FNYEAQ. The CDR3 reads CASSSPGTLEDNEQFF. In nucleotides, the CDR3 is TGTGCCAGCAGCTCTCCCGGGACACTCGAGGACAATGAGCAGTTCTTC.

The rearrangement uses TRBV14 and TRBJ2-1; D ambiguous. The germline V gene has CDR1 SGHDN and CDR2 FVKESK. This CDR3 is built from 13 residues. The germline V and J ends were trimmed by 4 bases and 4 bases, with 8 bases remaining between them. CDR3 sequence: CASSPLRYNEQFF. CDR3 in DNA: TGTGCCAGCAGCCCCCTACGTTACAATGAGCAGTTCTTC. The complete variable domain, with remaining parts taken from reference TRBV14 and TRBJ2-1, reads EAGVTQFPSHSVIEKGQTVTLRCDPISGHDNLYWYRRVMGKEIKFLLHFVKESKQDESGMPNNRFLAERTGGTYSTLKVQPAELEDSGVYFCASSPLRYNEQFFGPGTRLTVL.

This clonotype showed up just a few times. The rearrangement joins TRBV6-1 to TRBJ1-5; the D is unclear. The CDR3 consists of 13 residues. The ends were cut back, 0 bases at V and 4 bases at J, with 4 bases in the middle. Germline CDR1 is MNHNS and CDR2 is SASEGT. The CDR3 DNA reads as TGTGCCAGCAGTGAAGCCGTTAATCAGCCCCAGCATTTT. Its translation: CASSEAVNQPQHF.

The rearrangement uses TRBV5-1 and TRBJ2-3; D ambiguous. The germline gives CDR1 SGHRS, CDR2 YFSETQ. Trimming took 3 bases from V and 2 from J, leaving 25 bases between them. This CDR3 is 19 amino acids long. The CDR3 region is CASSSPLVSAAELTDTQYF. The CDR3 DNA follows: TGCGCCAGCAGCTCACCACTTGTATCGGCGGCAGAACTCACAGATACGCAGTATTTT. Full variable domain (missing parts from reference TRBV5-1 and TRBJ2-3): KAGVTQTPRYLIKTRGQQVTLSCSPISGHRSVSWYQQTPGQGLQFLFEYFSETQRNKGNFPGRFSGRQFSNSRSEMNVSTLELGDSALYLCASSSPLVSAAELTDTQYFGPGTRLTVL.

This clonotype was counted between two and nine times. The chain uses TRBV4-1 and TRBJ1-5, with 11 positions matching TRBD1. Trimming took 0 bases from V and 6 from J; bases not matched to a gene: 4. The CDR3 extends over 16 amino acids. From germline, CDR1 is MGHRA and CDR2 YSYEKL. The CDR3 DNA follows: TGCGCCAGCAGCCAAGATAAGGGACAGGGGGTTCAGCCCCAGCATTTT. Translated: CASSQDKGQGVQPQHF.

The table lists this clonotype with a few counts. The chain couples TRBV6-4 to TRBJ2-7, with 7 bases aligning to TRBD2. This CDR3 region has 17 residues. The V segment lost 8 bases and the J segment 2 bases; nucleotides outside the gene matches: 18. Germline V gene sequence: CDR1 MRHNA, CDR2 SNTAGT. The CDR3 sequence is CASPRRPGPGGTYEQYV. The CDR3, as DNA: TGTGCCAGCCCAAGACGTCCCGGACCCGGGGGGACCTACGAGCAGTACGTC.

The J gene is TRBJ2-7, the V gene TRBV6-1; 8 nucleotides agree with TRBD2. The CDR3 sequence is 15 residues long. CDR1 and CDR2 from the germline V gene are MNHNS and SASEGT. The V segment lost 10 bases and the J segment 1 base; nucleotides outside the gene matches: 12. In DNA form, the CDR3 reads TGTGCCATCCGGGAGGGGTTTGGGAATTCCTACGAGCAGTACTTC. It codes for CAIREGFGNSYEQYF.

J is TRBJ1-1 and V is TRBV7-6; D gene uncertain. The CDR3 runs to 13 residues. The germline gives CDR1 SGHVS, CDR2 FNYEAQ. Trimming stripped 7 bases from V and 6 bases from J, with 15 bases between. CDR3 residues: CASTLLIGPEAFF. In nucleotides, the CDR3 is TGTGCCAGCACCCTCCTAATAGGGCCTGAAGCTTTCTTT.

This sequence joins TRBV5-1 and TRBJ1-6; TRBD1 aligns across 9 bases. The V gene's germline CDR1 is SGHRS and CDR2 YFSETQ. Germline trimming cut 3 bases from V and 7 bases from J; bases unmatched to any gene: 5. The CDR3 sequence is 15 residues long. The CDR3 DNA is TGCGCCAGCAGCTGGGATGGGACAGGGAATTCACCCCTCCACTTT. This codes for CASSWDGTGNSPLHF.